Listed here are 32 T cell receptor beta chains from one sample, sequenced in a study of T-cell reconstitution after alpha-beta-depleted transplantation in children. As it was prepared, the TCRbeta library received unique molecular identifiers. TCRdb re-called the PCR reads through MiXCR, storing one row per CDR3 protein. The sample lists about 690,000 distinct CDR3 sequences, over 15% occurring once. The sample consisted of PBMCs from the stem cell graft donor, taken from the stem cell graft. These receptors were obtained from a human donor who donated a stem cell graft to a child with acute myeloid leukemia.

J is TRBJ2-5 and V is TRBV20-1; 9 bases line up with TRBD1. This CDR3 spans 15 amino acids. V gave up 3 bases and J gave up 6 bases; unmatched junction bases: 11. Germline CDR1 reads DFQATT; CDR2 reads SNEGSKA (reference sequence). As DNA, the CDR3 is TGCAGTGCTAGCCTACCGGGGACAGGGAGAAAGACCCAGTACTTC. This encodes CSASLPGTGRKTQYF.

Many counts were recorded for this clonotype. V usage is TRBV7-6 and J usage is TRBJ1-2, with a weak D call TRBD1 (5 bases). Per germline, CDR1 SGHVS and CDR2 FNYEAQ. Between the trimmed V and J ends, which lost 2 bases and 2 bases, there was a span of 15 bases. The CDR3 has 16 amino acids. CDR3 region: CASSLSGSPLNYGYTF. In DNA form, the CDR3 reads TGTGCCAGCAGCTTATCAGGGAGCCCCCTCAACTATGGCTACACCTTC.

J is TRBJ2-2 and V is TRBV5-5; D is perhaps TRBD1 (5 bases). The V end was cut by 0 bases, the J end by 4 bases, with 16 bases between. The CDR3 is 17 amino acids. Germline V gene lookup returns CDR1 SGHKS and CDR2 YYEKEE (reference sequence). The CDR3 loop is CASSLAITGYRTGELFF. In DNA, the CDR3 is TGTGCCAGCAGCTTGGCGATCACAGGTTATCGCACCGGGGAGCTGTTTTTT. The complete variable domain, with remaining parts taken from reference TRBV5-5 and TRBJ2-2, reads DAGVTQSPTHLIKTRGQQVTLRCSPISGHKSVSWYQQVLGQGPQFIFQYYEKEERGRGNFPDRFSARQFPNYSSELNVNALLLGDSALYLCASSLAITGYRTGELFFGEGSRLTVL.

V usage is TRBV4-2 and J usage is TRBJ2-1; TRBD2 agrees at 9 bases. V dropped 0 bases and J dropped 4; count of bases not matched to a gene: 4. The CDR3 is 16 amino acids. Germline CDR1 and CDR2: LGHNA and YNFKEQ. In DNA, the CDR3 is TGTGCCAGCAGCCAAGAGGCTAGCGGGGAGTACAATGAGCAGTTCTTC. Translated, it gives CASSQEASGEYNEQFF.

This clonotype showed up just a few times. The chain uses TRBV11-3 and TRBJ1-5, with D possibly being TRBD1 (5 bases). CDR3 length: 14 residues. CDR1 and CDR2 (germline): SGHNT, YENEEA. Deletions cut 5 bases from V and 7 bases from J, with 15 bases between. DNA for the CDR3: TGTGCCAGCAGCCCCCGGGACTTAAAACAGCCCCAGCATTTT. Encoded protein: CASSPRDLKQPQHF.

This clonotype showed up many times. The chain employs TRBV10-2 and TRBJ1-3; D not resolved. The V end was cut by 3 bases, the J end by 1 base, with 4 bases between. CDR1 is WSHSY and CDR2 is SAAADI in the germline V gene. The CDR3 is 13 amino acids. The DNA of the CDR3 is TGCGCCAGCAGTGAATGGTCTGGAAACACCATATATTTT. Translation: CASSEWSGNTIYF.

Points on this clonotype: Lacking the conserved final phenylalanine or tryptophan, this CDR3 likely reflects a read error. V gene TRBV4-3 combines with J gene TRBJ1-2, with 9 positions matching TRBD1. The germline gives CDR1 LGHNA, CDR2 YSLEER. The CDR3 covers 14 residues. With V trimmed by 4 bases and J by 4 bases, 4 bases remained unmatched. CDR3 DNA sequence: TGCGCCAGCAGCCCCACAGGGGGCGGCTATGGCTACACCCTC. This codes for CASSPTGGGYGYTL.

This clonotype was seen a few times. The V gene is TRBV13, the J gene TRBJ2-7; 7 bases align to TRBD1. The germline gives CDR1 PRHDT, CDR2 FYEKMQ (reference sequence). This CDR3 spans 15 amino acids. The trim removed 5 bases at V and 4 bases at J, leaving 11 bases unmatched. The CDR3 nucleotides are TGTGCCAGCAGCCCCGGCAACAGGGGTGCGTACGAGCAGTACTTC. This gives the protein CASSPGNRGAYEQYF.

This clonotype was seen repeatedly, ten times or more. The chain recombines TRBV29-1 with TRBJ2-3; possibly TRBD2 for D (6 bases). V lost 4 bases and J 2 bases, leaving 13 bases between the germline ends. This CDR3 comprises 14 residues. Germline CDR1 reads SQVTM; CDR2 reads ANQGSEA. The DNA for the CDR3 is TGCAGCGTTGGCCTTAGCGGAACCACAGATACGCAGTATTTT. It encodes CSVGLSGTTDTQYF.

The CDR3 sequence is CASSDRLGGGNTEAFF. The CDR3 nucleotides are TGTGCCAGCAGTGATCGTTTGGGGGGAGGGAACACTGAAGCTTTCTTT. This chain joins TRBV25-1 and TRBJ1-1, with D possibly matching TRBD1 (5 bases). Germline V gives CDR1 MGHDK, CDR2 SYGVNS. The length of the CDR3 is 16 residues. Trimming pared 3 bases from V and 1 base from J, leaving 15 bases between.

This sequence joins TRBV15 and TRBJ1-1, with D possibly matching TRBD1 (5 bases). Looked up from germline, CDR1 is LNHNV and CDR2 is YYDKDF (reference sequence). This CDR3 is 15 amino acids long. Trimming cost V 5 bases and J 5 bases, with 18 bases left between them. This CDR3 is CATSDRDLRRTEAFF. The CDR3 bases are TGTGCCACCAGCGACCGGGACCTTCGACGGACTGAAGCTTTCTTT. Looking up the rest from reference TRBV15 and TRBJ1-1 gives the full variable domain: DAMVIQNPRYQVTQFGKPVTLSCSQTLNHNVMYWYQQKSSQAPKLLFHYYDKDFNNEADTPDNFQSRRPNTSFCFLDIRSPGLGDTAMYLCATSDRDLRRTEAFFGQGTRLTVV.

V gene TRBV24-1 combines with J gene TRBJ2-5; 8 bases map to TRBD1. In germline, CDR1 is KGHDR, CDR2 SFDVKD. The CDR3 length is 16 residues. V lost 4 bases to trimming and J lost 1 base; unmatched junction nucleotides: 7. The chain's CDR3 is CATSEPTGAPQETQYF. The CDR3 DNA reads TGTGCCACCAGTGAACCGACAGGGGCTCCCCAAGAGACCCAGTACTTC.

CDR3 bases: TGTGCCAGCAGCATTACAGGGGGCCGTAATTCACCCCTCCACTTT. Its protein product is CASSITGGRNSPLHF. The chain has TRBV7-2 and TRBJ1-6, with 9 bases that match TRBD1. V lost 5 bases, J lost 6 bases, and 5 bases stayed unmatched. CDR3 length equals 15 residues. Looked up from germline, CDR1 is SGHTA and CDR2 is FQGNSA.

The CDR3 DNA reads TGTGCCAGCAGTAACCGGGACCCCAGCGGCAATCAGCCCCAGCATTTT. Translating it yields CASSNRDPSGNQPQHF. The chain joins TRBV6-2 or TRBV6-3 to TRBJ1-5, with a possible D match to TRBD1 (5 bases). The germline gives CDR1 MNHEY, CDR2 SVGEGT. The CDR3 is 16 amino acids. V lost 5 bases, J lost 2 bases, and 16 bases lay in between.

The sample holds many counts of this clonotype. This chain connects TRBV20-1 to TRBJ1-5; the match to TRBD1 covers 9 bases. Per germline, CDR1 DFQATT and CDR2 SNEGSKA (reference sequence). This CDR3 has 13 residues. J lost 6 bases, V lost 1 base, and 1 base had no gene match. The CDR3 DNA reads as TGCAGTGCTAGAGGGACAGGGGTTCAGCCCCAGCATTTT. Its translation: CSARGTGVQPQHF.

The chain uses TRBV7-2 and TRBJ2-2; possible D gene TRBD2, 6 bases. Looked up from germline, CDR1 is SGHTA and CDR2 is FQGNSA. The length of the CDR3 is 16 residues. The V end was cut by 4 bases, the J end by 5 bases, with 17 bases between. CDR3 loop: CASSSKVAGRTGELFF. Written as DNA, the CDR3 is TGTGCCAGCAGCTCAAAGGTCGCGGGGCGGACCGGGGAGCTGTTTTTT.

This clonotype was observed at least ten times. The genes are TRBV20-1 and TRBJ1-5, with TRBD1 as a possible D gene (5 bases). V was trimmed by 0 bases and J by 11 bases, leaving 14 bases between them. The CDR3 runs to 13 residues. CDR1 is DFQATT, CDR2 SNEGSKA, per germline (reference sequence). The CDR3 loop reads CSARDPGDVAQHF. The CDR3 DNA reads TGCAGTGCTAGAGACCCGGGGGATGTAGCCCAGCATTTT.

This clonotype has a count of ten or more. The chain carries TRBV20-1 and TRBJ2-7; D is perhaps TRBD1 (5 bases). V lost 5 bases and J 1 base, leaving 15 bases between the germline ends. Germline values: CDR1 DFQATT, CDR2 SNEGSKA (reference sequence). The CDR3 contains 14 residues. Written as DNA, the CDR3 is TGCAGTGCTCGTAATCCGTCAGGGTCCTACGAGCAGTACTTC. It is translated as CSARNPSGSYEQYF.

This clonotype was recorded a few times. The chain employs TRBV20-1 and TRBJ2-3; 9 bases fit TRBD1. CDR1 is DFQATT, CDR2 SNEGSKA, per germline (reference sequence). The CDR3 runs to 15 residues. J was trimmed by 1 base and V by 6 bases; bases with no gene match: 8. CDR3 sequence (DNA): TGCAGTGCCGGGACAGGGAGCTTTGGCACAGATACGCAGTATTTT. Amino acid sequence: CSAGTGSFGTDTQYF.

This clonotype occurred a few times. The CDR3 here is CASSLAWDTDTQYF. For the CDR3, the DNA is TGTGCCAGCAGCTTGGCTTGGGACACAGATACGCAGTATTTT. This rearrangement joins TRBV5-6 to TRBJ2-3; no clear D gene. Germline V gene lookup returns CDR1 SGHDT and CDR2 YYEEEE. Trimming took off 0 bases at V and 2 bases at J, with 7 bases between the two ends. This CDR3 is 14 amino acids long. Combining the CDR3 with reference TRBV5-6 and TRBJ2-3 gives the whole variable domain DAGVTQSPTHLIKTRGQQVTLRCSPKSGHDTVSWYQQALGQGPQFIFQYYEEEERQRGNFPDRFSGHQFPNYSSELNVNALLLGDSALYLCASSLAWDTDTQYFGPGTRLTVL.

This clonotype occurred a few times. The CDR3 is CASKLMGDRGVTEAFF. DNA for the CDR3: TGTGCCAGCAAGCTTATGGGGGACAGGGGGGTCACTGAAGCTTTCTTT. The chain employs TRBV7-2 and TRBJ1-1, with TRBD1 matching 11 bases. The V gene end was trimmed by 7 bases and the J gene end by 4 bases; junction bases not matched to a gene: 11. The CDR3 is made up of 16 amino acids. The germline V gene encodes CDR1 SGHTA and CDR2 FQGNSA.

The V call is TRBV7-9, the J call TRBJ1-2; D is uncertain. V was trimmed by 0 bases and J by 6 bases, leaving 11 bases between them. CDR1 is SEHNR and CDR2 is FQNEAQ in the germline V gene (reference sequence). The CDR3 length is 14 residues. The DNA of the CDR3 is TGTGCCAGCAGCTTAGCTCCGACGAGAGATGGCTACACCTTC. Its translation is CASSLAPTRDGYTF.

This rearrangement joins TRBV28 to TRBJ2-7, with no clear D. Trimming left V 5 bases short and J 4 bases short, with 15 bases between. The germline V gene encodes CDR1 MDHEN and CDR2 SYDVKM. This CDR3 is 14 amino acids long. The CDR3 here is CASSKRGGRYEQYV. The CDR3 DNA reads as TGTGCCAGCAGTAAGAGAGGTGGAAGATACGAGCAGTACGTC.

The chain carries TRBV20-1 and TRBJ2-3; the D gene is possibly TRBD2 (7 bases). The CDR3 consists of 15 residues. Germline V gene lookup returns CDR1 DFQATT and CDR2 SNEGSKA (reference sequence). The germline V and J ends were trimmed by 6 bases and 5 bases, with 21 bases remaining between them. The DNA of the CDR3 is TGCAGTGCCAACTCCGGGCGGGGGCCGGAAGATACGCAGTATTTT. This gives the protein CSANSGRGPEDTQYF.

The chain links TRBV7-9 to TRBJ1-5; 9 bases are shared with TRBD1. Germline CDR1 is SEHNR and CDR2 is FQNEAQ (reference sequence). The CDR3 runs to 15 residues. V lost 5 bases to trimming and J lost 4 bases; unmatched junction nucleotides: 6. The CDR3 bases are TGTGCCAGCAGCCGCGCCGGGACAGGGAATCAGCCCCAGCATTTT. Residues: CASSRAGTGNQPQHF.

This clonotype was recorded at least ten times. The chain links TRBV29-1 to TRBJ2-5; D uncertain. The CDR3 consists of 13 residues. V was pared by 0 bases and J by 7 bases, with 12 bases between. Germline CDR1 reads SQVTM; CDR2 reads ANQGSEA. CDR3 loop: CSVEDWQVVTQYF. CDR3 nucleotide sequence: TGCAGCGTTGAAGATTGGCAGGTCGTGACCCAGTACTTC.

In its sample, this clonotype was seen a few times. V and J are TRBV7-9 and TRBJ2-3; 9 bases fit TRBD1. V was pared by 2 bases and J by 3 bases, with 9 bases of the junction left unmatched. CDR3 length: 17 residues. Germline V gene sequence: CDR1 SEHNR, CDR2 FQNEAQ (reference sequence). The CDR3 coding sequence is TGTGCCAGCAGCTTAAGTTTCGGGACAGGGAGGACAGATACGCAGTATTTT. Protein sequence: CASSLSFGTGRTDTQYF.

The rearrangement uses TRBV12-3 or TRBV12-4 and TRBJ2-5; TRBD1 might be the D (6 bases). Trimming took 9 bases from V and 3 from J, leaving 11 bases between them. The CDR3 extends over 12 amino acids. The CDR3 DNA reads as TGTGCCAGTTTGGGGGCCGAAGAGACCCAGTACTTC. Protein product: CASLGAEETQYF.

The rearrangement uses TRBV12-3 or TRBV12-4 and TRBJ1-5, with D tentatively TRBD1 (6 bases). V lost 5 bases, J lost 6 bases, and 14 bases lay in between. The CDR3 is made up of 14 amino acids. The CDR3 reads CASSAQGNIQPQHF. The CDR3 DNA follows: TGTGCCAGCAGTGCCCAGGGGAATATTCAGCCCCAGCATTTT.

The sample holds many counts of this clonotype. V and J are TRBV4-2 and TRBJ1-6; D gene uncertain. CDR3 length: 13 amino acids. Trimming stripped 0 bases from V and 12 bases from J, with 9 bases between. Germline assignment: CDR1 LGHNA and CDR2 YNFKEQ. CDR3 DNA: TGTGCCAGCAGCCAAGAAGGGTCAGAACCCCTCCACTTT. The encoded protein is CASSQEGSEPLHF.

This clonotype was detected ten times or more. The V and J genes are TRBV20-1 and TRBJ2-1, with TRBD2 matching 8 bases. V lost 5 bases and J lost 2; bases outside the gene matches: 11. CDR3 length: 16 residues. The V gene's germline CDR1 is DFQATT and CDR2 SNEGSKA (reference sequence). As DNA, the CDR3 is TGCAGTGCTCCGGGGGGCCCAGCGGGGGCCTACAATGAGCAGTTCTTC. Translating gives CSAPGGPAGAYNEQFF.

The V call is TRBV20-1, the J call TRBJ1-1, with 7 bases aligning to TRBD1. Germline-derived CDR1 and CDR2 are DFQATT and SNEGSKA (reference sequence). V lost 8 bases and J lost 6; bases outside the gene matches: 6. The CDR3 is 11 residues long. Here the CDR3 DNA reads TGCAGTCTGACAGGGTACCCTGAAGCTTTCTTT. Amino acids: CSLTGYPEAFF.